Listed below are T cell receptor beta chains from one sample, sequenced in a study of T cells in Graves' hyperthyroidism and ophthalmopathy. TCRdb processed the multiplex PCR reads anew with MiXCR; each CDR3 protein has one entry. This table holds about 420,000 distinct CDR3 sequences, 15% to 18% found once. Sequenced material: blood. The receptor set was obtained from a woman under 30 with Graves' hyperthyroidism. CDR3s include the opening cysteine and the closing phenylalanine or tryptophan. The D gene is left open where the match is weak. Size is omitted from some rows. Given values are once, few, many or a class for expanded clones.

J | D | V | size | DNA | CDR3
TRBJ2-1 | TRBD2 | TRBV20-1 | many | TGCAGTGCCCTAGCGGGAGGGGCGGCCTACAATGAGCAGTTCTTC | CSALAGGAAYNEQFF
TRBJ1-2 | NA | TRBV7-3 | NA | TGTGCCAGCAGCCTCCAGGGTGGGGGCTCTGGCTACACCTTC | CASSLQGGGSGYTF
TRBJ2-1 | TRBD2 | TRBV12-3/TRBV12-4 | few | TGTGCCAGCAGGCGAACGAGACTAGCCTTCCATGAGCAGTTCTTC | CASRRTRLAFHEQFF
TRBJ2-5 | NA | TRBV7-2 | many | TGTGCCAGCAGCTTAAGGGTCCGTCAAGAGACCCAGTACTTC | CASSLRVRQETQYF
TRBJ2-7 | TRBD1 | TRBV7-9 | many | TGTGCCAGCAGCCGGGACAGGGCGAACTCCTACGAGCAGTACTTC | CASSRDRANSYEQYF
TRBJ2-5 | NA | TRBV27 | NA | TGTGCCAGCAGTTTTGGGTTCACACAAGAGACCCAGTACTTC | CASSFGFTQETQYF
TRBJ2-1 | NA | TRBV3-1 | few | TGTGCCAGCAGCCGTTCGGGACGTAGCTCCTACAATGAGCAGTTCTTC | CASSRSGRSSYNEQFF
TRBJ2-4 | TRBD2 | TRBV19 | few | TGTGCCAGTATTGAAACTAGCGGAAAAAACATTCAGTACTTC | CASIETSGKNIQYF
TRBJ1-1 | NA | TRBV9 | many | TGTGCCAGCAGTCTTGGGGCGAGTGAAGCTTTCTTT | CASSLGASEAFF
TRBJ2-7 | TRBD1 | TRBV7-2 | many | TGTGCCAGCAGCTTAGGGGGGACAGGGGCGGGGGAGCAGTACTTC | CASSLGGTGAGEQYF
TRBJ2-7 | NA | TRBV29-1 | many | TGCAGCGTTGTAGGACAAGCCGGGTACGAGCAGTACTTC | CSVVGQAGYEQYF
TRBJ2-7 | TRBD2 | TRBV20-1 | many | TGCAGTGCTAGTGAAGGACTAGGATACGAGCAGTACTTC | CSASEGLGYEQYF
TRBJ1-1 | NA | TRBV19 | NA | TGTGCCACCCGAAGCCACCGGACACCCGTGGACACTGAAGCTTTCTTT | CATRSHRTPVDTEAFF
TRBJ1-2 | NA | TRBV20-1 | many | TGCAGTGCTGCCCCCCGGGACACCGCTAACTATGGCTACACCTTC | CSAAPRDTANYGYTF
TRBJ1-1 | TRBD1 | TRBV4-2 | NA | TGTGCCAGCAGCCAAGATTGGATAACAGGGGGCACTAACACTGAAGCTTTCTTT | CASSQDWITGGTNTEAFF
TRBJ1-2 | NA | TRBV14 | few | TGTGCCAGCAGCCAAGATTGGGGTCAGTACTATGGCTACACCTTC | CASSQDWGQYYGYTF
TRBJ2-1 | NA | TRBV19 | NA | TGTGCCAGTAGTATACGGGTCTCCTACAATGAGCAGTTCTTC | CASSIRVSYNEQFF
TRBJ1-1 | NA | TRBV7-8 | many | TGTGCCAGCAGCTTGGTGGACACTGAAGCTTTCTTT | CASSLVDTEAFF
TRBJ2-2 | NA | TRBV11-3 | NA | TGTGCCAGCAGCTTAAGCCGCGGGGCCACCGGGGAGCTGTTTTTT | CASSLSRGATGELFF
TRBJ2-7 | NA | TRBV11-2 | many | TGTGCCAGCAGCTTAGTGGCAGGGTTATGGTACGAGCAGTACTTC | CASSLVAGLWYEQYF
TRBJ2-3 | TRBD2 | TRBV5-8 | few | TGTGCCAGCAGCCGGCGGCTAGCGGGAGGGGAAGGAGATACGCAGTATTTT | CASSRRLAGGEGDTQYF
TRBJ1-1 | NA | TRBV7-3 | NA | TGTGCCAGCAGCTCCACAAAGAACACTGAAGCTTTCTTT | CASSSTKNTEAFF
TRBJ1-6 | NA | TRBV28 | many | TGTGCCAGCACTGGACGGAGCTCCTATAATTCACCCCTCCACTTT | CASTGRSSYNSPLHF
TRBJ2-5 | TRBD2 | TRBV9 | many | TGTGCCAGCAGCCCCGCCGGGACTAGCGGGTTAGGGAGGCAAGAGACCCAGTACTTC | CASSPAGTSGLGRQETQYF
TRBJ1-2 | TRBD1 | TRBV7-9 | few | TGTGCCAGCAGCTTGGGCCCGGACAGGGAGGGAGGCTACACCTTC | CASSLGPDREGGYTF
TRBJ2-2 | NA | TRBV19 | once | TGTGCCAGTAGTATAGTTCGGACAACGAACACCGGGGAGCTGTTTTTT | CASSIVRTTNTGELFF
TRBJ1-1 | NA | TRBV10-1 | NA | TGCGCCAGCAGTGAGTATAGGGGAGAGGCTGAAGCTTTCTTT | CASSEYRGEAEAFF
TRBJ2-1 | NA | TRBV7-2 | many | TGTGCCAGCAGCTATAGGGGTCGAGGGCAGTTCTTC | CASSYRGRGQFF
TRBJ2-1 | TRBD2 | TRBV7-6 | NA | TGTGCCAGCAGCTTAGAAGCGGGGGGGCGCTACAATGAGCAGTTCTTC | CASSLEAGGRYNEQFF
TRBJ2-1 | NA | TRBV7-6 | few | TGTGCCAGCAGCCCCCGACGGGGGGACACAGAATACGGGAGGAGCTCCTACAATGAGCAGTTCTTC | CASSPRRGDTEYGRSSYNEQFF
TRBJ2-2 | NA | TRBV6-1 | many | TGTGCCAGCAGCGAATCTTGGGGTGCCGGGGAGCTGTTTTTT | CASSESWGAGELFF
TRBJ2-4 | NA | TRBV12-3/TRBV12-4 | many | TGTGCCAGCAGTCCGACTTGGGGGACCACAAACATTCAGTACTTC | CASSPTWGTTNIQYF